Reported below is one TCR beta chain. This sample was taken from a study of regulatory T cells in long-lasting Graves disease. Sample time point: persistent/refractory GD, antithyroid drugs over 5 years with positive TRAb. Construction of the TCR library relied on RNA isolated from PBMCs. V was trimmed by 1 base and J by 5 bases, leaving 18 bases between them. The CDR3 spans 16 residues. The germline gives CDR1 MGHRA, CDR2 YSYEKL. Arm-PCR of CDR3 regions and iRepertoire HTBI primers were used to build TCR beta libraries. Each CDR3 protein gets one entry after TCRdb re-called the multiplex PCR reads with MiXCR. The sample holds 390,000 or so distinct CDR3 sequences; around 23% are singletons and the top ten take 25% to 35%.

The sequences come from peripheral blood mononuclear cells (PBMCs), collected when the disease was refractory, from a patient treated with antithyroid drugs. This receptor was identified in a woman in her thirties or forties with Graves disease. V and J are TRBV4-1 and TRBJ2-7; TRBD1 is a possible D gene (5 bases). CDR3 sequence (DNA): TGCGCCAGCAGCCAAGTCAGGGCAGGCGTGCGCCACGAGCAGTACTTC. Protein: CASSQVRAGVRHEQYF.